The entry below describes one TCR beta chain. The data stem from a study of blood T cells in healthy people across ages. The CDR3 totals 15 residues. CDR1 is KGHSH and CDR2 is LQKENI in the germline V gene. The V gene end was trimmed by 3 bases and the J gene end by 4 bases; junction bases not matched to a gene: 6. It was with a sample-barcoded 5' primer and a J-beta primer mix that a second PCR of about 6 to 12 cycles was run. TCRdb re-called the 5' RACE reads with MiXCR, one entry per CDR3 protein. The data contain hundreds of thousands of distinct CDR3 sequences, about 48% of them singletons. This chain connects TRBV18 to TRBJ1-5, with 7 bases aligning to TRBD1. Sequences were obtained from blood. This TCR derives from a man aged 25 to 40 in good health. CDR3 sequence reads: CASSPGTERNQPQHF. DNA of the CDR3: TGTGCCAGCTCACCCGGGACAGAACGAAATCAGCCCCAGCATTTT.